This T cell receptor (beta chain) stems from a study of blood T cells in healthy people across ages. This clonotype was seen ten or more times. The CDR3 extends over 16 amino acids. V shed 5 bases and J 0 bases; nucleotides not matched to a gene: 8. Germline CDR1 SGHTA, CDR2 FQGNSA. PCR was performed a second time for roughly 7 to 12 cycles using a sample-barcoded 5' primer and a J-beta primer mix. Every cDNA was tagged by a template-switch adaptor with 12 random nucleotides. Per-sample output comprised a minimum of 2.5 million paired-end reads containing CDR3. TCRdb ran MiXCR on the 5' RACE reads and lists one entry per CDR3 protein. This table has 750,000 to 950,000 distinct CDR3 sequences, 29% appearing once. This sample was shared with a second study, whose subject was T cells of mothers and their children. This second study notes: Healthy Caucasian mothers, a few in number, and their six children were the donors. Extracted RNA, in its entirety, went into cDNA synthesis at about 1.6 ug per 15 ul.

The V gene is TRBV7-2, the J gene TRBJ2-3, with 7 bases matching TRBD1. The clonotype comes from a woman between 35 and 50 years old in good health. The sequencing sample was made of blood. The CDR3 here is CASSARQGGSTDTQYF. The CDR3 DNA is TGTGCCAGCAGCGCCCGACAGGGTGGGAGCACAGATACGCAGTATTTT.